This T cell receptor beta chain was observed in a study of T cells in Graves' hyperthyroidism and ophthalmopathy. Study conclusions and caveats: Most thyroid-expanded clonotypes above 0.001 were also found in blood.

There were TCR beta CDR3 regions amplified from RNA transcripts. RT-PCR in the first round (using the HTBI primer set) targeted the TCR CDR3. One entry per CDR3 protein, called by TCRdb with MiXCR from the multiplex PCR reads. The sample consists of around 500,000 distinct CDR3 sequences, 16% of them appearing once. Exclusion followed for patients with uncontrolled infection, other autoimmune disease, pregnancy or lactation. Together with thyroid ultrasound, orbital computed tomography, serum thyroxine and TRAb, clinical symptoms were used for diagnoses. For this clonotype: What it recognizes is unknown.

Germline CDR1 is SGHVS and CDR2 is FQNEAQ. The CDR3 is 13 residues long. Deletions cut 2 bases from V and 2 bases from J, with 3 bases between. The TCR was taken from a woman aged 30 to 39 with Graves' ophthalmopathy. Sequenced sample: blood. The chain recombines TRBV7-8 with TRBJ2-2; D is ambiguous. In DNA, the CDR3 is TGTGCCAGCAGCTTACACAACACCGGGGAGCTGTTTTTT. Translation: CASSLHNTGELFF.